The 8 T cell receptor beta chains below were found in one sample sequenced in a study of T cell responses to AZD1222 COVID-19 vaccine (dated by TCRdb to about 2021). Receptor amplification or capture employed the immunoSEQ multiplex PCR assay. TCRdb mirrors the immuneACCESS table, restricted to in-frame sequences. Some clones are absent from its copies; in checked studies, under half trace to an unresolved V gene, and the reason for the others is unknown. The sample table holds about 140,000 clones, of which 88% were seen once. 3% to 4% of the sample is held by the ten biggest clonotypes. The time point label corresponds to: about 28 days (+/-7) after the second vaccine dose. The sequenced sample was peripheral blood, obtained 28 days after the second AZD1222 dose. All receptors come from an adult who received the AZD1222 COVID-19 vaccine.

The chain links TRBV27 to TRBJ1-1; the D is unclear. Germline V gene lookup returns CDR1 MNHEY and CDR2 SMNVEV (reference sequence). The CDR3 has 13 amino acids. V dropped 4 bases and J dropped 2 bases, with 8 bases sitting between them. The CDR3 DNA is TGTGCCAGCAGTTATCGAGGTAACACTGAAGCTTTCTTT. Translated, it gives CASSYRGNTEAFF.

The chain uses TRBV28 and TRBJ2-3; 7 bases fit TRBD2. CDR3 length equals 13 residues. V lost 5 bases and J lost 5; bases outside the gene matches: 4. Germline loops: CDR1 MDHEN, CDR2 SYDVKM. This CDR3 reads CASSAGAIDTQYF. The CDR3 bases are TGTGCCAGCAGTGCGGGAGCGATAGATACGCAGTATTTT. Using reference TRBV28 and TRBJ2-3 for the parts outside the CDR3, the full variable domain is DVKVTQSSRYLVKRTGEKVFLECVQDMDHENMFWYRQDPGLGLRLIYFSYDVKMKEKGDIPEGYSVSREKKERFSLILESASTNQTSMYLCASSAGAIDTQYFGPGTRLTVL.

This chain links TRBV9 with TRBJ2-2; 9 positions agree with TRBD2. The V gene's germline CDR1 is SGDLS and CDR2 YYNGEE. The CDR3 runs 17 residues. J gave up 4 bases and V 3 bases, and 10 bases lay outside the gene matches. The CDR3 coding sequence is TGTGCCAGCAGCGGCGCGGGACTAGCCGACATCACCGGGGAGCTGTTTTTT. Translated: CASSGAGLADITGELFF.

The chain recombines TRBV5-4 with TRBJ2-2, with 9 bases matching TRBD1. Germline values: CDR1 SGHNT, CDR2 YYREEE (reference sequence). With V trimmed by 4 bases and J by 5 bases, 9 bases remained unmatched. This CDR3 region has 16 residues. DNA for the CDR3: TGTGCCAGCAGCCCGGCGGGGACAGGGAGGACCGGGGAGCTGTTTTTT. Residues: CASSPAGTGRTGELFF.

J is TRBJ2-7 and V is TRBV30, with D possibly matching TRBD1 (6 bases). CDR1 GTSNPN and CDR2 SVGIG come from the germline V gene (reference sequence). The CDR3 is 11 amino acids. Trimming stripped 0 bases from V and 11 bases from J, with 11 bases between. CDR3 DNA sequence: TGTGCCTGGAGTGTTTCAGGGGAAAAGTACTTC. Translation gives CAWSVSGEKYF.

V is TRBV27 and J is TRBJ2-5, with 7 bases identical to TRBD1. With V trimmed by 1 base and J by 3 bases, 5 bases remained unmatched. The CDR3 is made up of 15 amino acids. Germline V CDR1 and CDR2: MNHEY, SMNVEV (reference sequence). The CDR3 coding sequence is TGTGCCAGCAGTTTATGGGGGCAGGGGGAAGAGACCCAGTACTTC. Translation gives CASSLWGQGEETQYF.

The V gene is TRBV19, the J gene TRBJ2-4; TRBD2 might be the D (5 bases). Germline V gene sequence: CDR1 LNHDA, CDR2 SQIVND (reference sequence). Trimming stripped 5 bases from V and 7 bases from J, with 15 bases between. This CDR3 contains 14 residues. The CDR3 nucleotides are TGTGCCAGTAGTCCCTCCCGGACTCTCAACATTCAGTACTTC. Its translation is CASSPSRTLNIQYF.

The rearrangement joins TRBV18 to TRBJ2-2; D tentatively fits TRBD1 or TRBD2 (5 bases each). V lost 3 bases, J lost 3 bases, and 11 bases lay in between. The CDR3 loop spans 15 amino acids. Germline V CDR1 and CDR2: KGHSH, LQKENI. CDR3 DNA: TGTGCCAGCTCACCCTCCGTGGGGGACACCGGGGAGCTGTTTTTT. Amino acid sequence: CASSPSVGDTGELFF.